The 18 T cell receptor beta chains given below trace back to one sample, sequenced in a study of cytomegalovirus exposure and HLA in healthy donors. The PCR had 60 Vbeta and 13 Jbeta primers. Repertoires were generated with immunoSEQ multiplex PCR, while TCRdb's copy carries only in-frame clones and drops some. The sample is made up of around 130,000 clones, and the top ten hold roughly 1.5% of it. Sample: PBMCs. Receptors originate from a woman aged 40 to 49 in good health and CMV-seronegative.

The rearrangement joins TRBV18 to TRBJ2-3; 7 bases are shared with TRBD1. With 3 bases clipped from V and 4 bases from J, the junction kept 4 bases outside the gene matches. The germline V gene has CDR1 KGHSH and CDR2 LQKENI. This CDR3 is built from 14 residues. The CDR3 sequence is CASSPDRVPDTQYF. Here the CDR3 DNA reads TGTGCCAGCTCACCCGACAGGGTCCCAGATACGCAGTATTTT.

This chain uses TRBV29-1 with TRBJ2-7; 9 nucleotides align to TRBD1. This CDR3 is 13 amino acids long. Unmatched junction bases numbered 8, after V lost 4 bases and J lost 7 bases. Germline V gene sequence: CDR1 SQVTM, CDR2 ANQGSEA. The CDR3 region is CSVVGTGIVEQYF. CDR3 DNA: TGCAGCGTTGTCGGGACAGGGATTGTAGAGCAGTACTTC.

The chain uses TRBV6-6 and TRBJ1-5, with TRBD1 matching over 7 bases. The CDR3 extends over 16 amino acids. From germline, CDR1 is MNHNY and CDR2 SVGAGI (reference sequence). Trimming removed 6 bases from V and 2 bases from J; junction bases left unmatched: 10. CDR3 bases: TGTGCCAGCAGCCCGGGACAGATTTTAGGCAATCAGCCCCAGCATTTT. The encoded protein is CASSPGQILGNQPQHF.

This chain connects TRBV11-3 to TRBJ1-1; D is unresolved. Germline V gene sequence: CDR1 SGHNT, CDR2 YENEEA. Trimming removed 1 base at V and 1 base at J, with 10 bases between. The CDR3 runs 15 residues. In DNA, the CDR3 is TGTGCCAGCAGCTTAGGTAAATCCTCGAACACTGAAGCTTTCTTT. Amino acids: CASSLGKSSNTEAFF.

The rearrangement uses TRBV7-2 and TRBJ1-1, with D possibly TRBD1 on 6 matching bases. Germline V CDR1 and CDR2: SGHTA, FQGNSA. The CDR3 totals 13 residues. The V and J ends lost 1 base and 8 bases respectively, with 11 bases between them. The CDR3 nucleotides read TGTGCCAGCAGCTTAGTAGGGGGACTAGAAGCTTTCTTT. This codes for CASSLVGGLEAFF.

About this clone itself: Other DNA sequences in the sample encode the same CDR3. V is TRBV15 and J is TRBJ1-3, with D unresolved. From germline, CDR1 is LNHNV and CDR2 YYDKDF (reference sequence). There are 15 residues in the CDR3. Trimming took off 0 bases at V and 1 base at J, with 7 bases between the two ends. CDR3 in DNA: TGTGCCACCAGCAGAGATTTAGTTTCTGGAAACACCATATATTTT. Translation gives CATSRDLVSGNTIYF.

The V gene is TRBV2, the J gene TRBJ2-3, with D possibly being TRBD2 (5 bases). CDR1 is SNHLY, CDR2 FYNNEI, per germline. Trimming took off 5 bases at V and 0 bases at J, with 6 bases between the two ends. The CDR3 sequence is 13 residues long. In DNA form, the CDR3 reads TGTGCCAGCAGTCGGACTAGCACAGATACGCAGTATTTT. Translating it yields CASSRTSTDTQYF.

V is TRBV9 and J is TRBJ2-6; the D gene is possibly TRBD1 (6 bases). The CDR3 has 18 residues. The V and J ends lost 3 bases and 0 bases respectively, with 16 bases between them. In germline, CDR1 is SGDLS, CDR2 YYNGEE. CDR3 in amino acids: CASSALQGMNSGANVLTF. CDR3 in DNA: TGTGCCAGCAGCGCCCTGCAGGGGATGAACTCTGGGGCCAACGTCCTGACTTTC.

The V and J genes are TRBV28 and TRBJ1-1, with D possibly matching TRBD1 (6 bases). Looked up from germline, CDR1 is MDHEN and CDR2 is SYDVKM. Trimming took 10 bases from V and 11 from J, leaving 20 bases between them. CDR3 length: 12 amino acids. The CDR3 DNA reads as TGTGCCACCATCCAGTTCGAAAGGGGGGCTTTCTTT. This gives the protein CATIQFERGAFF.

The V call is TRBV6-6, the J call TRBJ1-5; D is unresolved. Trimming stripped 0 bases from V and 5 bases from J, with 5 bases between. CDR1 and CDR2 (germline): MNHNY, SVGAGI (reference sequence). The CDR3 spans 13 residues. CDR3: CASSYSSDQPQHF. DNA of the CDR3: TGTGCCAGCAGTTACTCGTCTGATCAGCCCCAGCATTTT.

The chain recombines TRBV5-6 with TRBJ1-1; D remains ambiguous. Germline CDR1 and CDR2: SGHDT and YYEEEE. Trimming removed 4 bases at V and 1 base at J, with 11 bases between. The CDR3 has 14 residues. The DNA of the CDR3 is TGTGCCAGCAGCAGAGGGTGGGCGAACACTGAAGCTTTCTTT. It encodes CASSRGWANTEAFF. The whole variable domain, remainder taken from reference TRBV5-6 and TRBJ1-1, is DAGVTQSPTHLIKTRGQQVTLRCSPKSGHDTVSWYQQALGQGPQFIFQYYEEEERQRGNFPDRFSGHQFPNYSSELNVNALLLGDSALYLCASSRGWANTEAFFGQGTRLTVV.

The chain combines TRBV19 with TRBJ1-4, with 10 bases lining up with TRBD1. The CDR3 extends over 13 amino acids. With 10 bases clipped from V and 8 bases from J, the junction kept 7 bases outside the gene matches. Germline V gene sequence: CDR1 LNHDA, CDR2 SQIVND (reference sequence). CDR3 coding DNA: TGTGCCACTTTGACAGGGGGCAGCGAAAAACTGTTTTTT. It codes for CATLTGGSEKLFF.

The rearrangement joins TRBV5-1 to TRBJ2-2; TRBD2 matches 7 bases. The CDR3 covers 16 residues. Trimming took 0 bases from V and 6 from J; bases not matched to a gene: 8. Germline V gives CDR1 SGHRS, CDR2 YFSETQ. The CDR3 nucleotides are TGCGCCAGCAGCTTGGCCGGGAGGCCGGGGGCCGGGGAGCTGTTTTTT. This sequence encodes CASSLAGRPGAGELFF.

The rearrangement links TRBV9 to TRBJ1-6; D remains unclear. Germline CDR1 is SGDLS and CDR2 is YYNGEE. The V end lost 4 bases, the J end lost 7 bases, and 21 bases lay between the germline ends. The CDR3 runs 17 residues. In DNA, the CDR3 is TGTGCCAGCAGCCCCTCGACAACTGGGCGCGGGAATTCACCCCTCCACTTT. It encodes CASSPSTTGRGNSPLHF.

This rearrangement joins TRBV18 to TRBJ2-7; D is uncertain. Germline V gene lookup returns CDR1 KGHSH and CDR2 LQKENI. The CDR3 spans 12 residues. The V gene lost 5 bases and the J gene lost 3 bases, with 8 bases spanning the gap. The CDR3 nucleotides read TGTGCCAGCTCAGAAAACAACTACGAGCAGTACTTC. Translated: CASSENNYEQYF.

This chain links TRBV19 with TRBJ2-1, with TRBD2 matching over 7 bases. CDR1 and CDR2 from the germline V gene are LNHDA and SQIVND (reference sequence). Trimming at V came to 4 bases and at J to 6 bases, leaving 15 bases not matched to a gene. The CDR3 extends over 17 amino acids. The CDR3 is CASSTPEGLSEVNEQFF. CDR3 nucleotides: TGTGCCAGTAGTACCCCGGAGGGACTATCGGAGGTCAATGAGCAGTTCTTC.

V gene TRBV11-3 combines with J gene TRBJ1-1, with 7 bases matching TRBD1. The V gene end was trimmed by 4 bases and the J gene end by 1 base; junction bases not matched to a gene: 12. Germline-derived CDR1 and CDR2 are SGHNT and YENEEA. The CDR3 has 17 amino acids. The CDR3 DNA sequence: TGTGCCAGCAGCTCAACTAGGACAGGTTCGAGGAACACTGAAGCTTTCTTT. Translated, it gives CASSSTRTGSRNTEAFF.

The V and J genes are TRBV9 and TRBJ1-6; D is unclear. Germline assignment: CDR1 SGDLS and CDR2 YYNGEE. This CDR3 region has 14 residues. Between the trimmed V and J ends, which lost 3 bases and 5 bases, there was a span of 9 bases. The DNA for the CDR3 is TGTGCCAGCAGCGGCCAGATGGATAATTCACCCCTCCACTTT. Protein: CASSGQMDNSPLHF.